Included here is one TCR beta chain sequence, with context. V gave up 0 bases and J gave up 0 bases, with 8 bases separating them. The CDR3 totals 15 residues. The V gene's germline CDR1 is GTSNPN and CDR2 SVGIG (reference sequence). These data are taken from a study of control samples from healthy donors and cancer patients. The protocol was immunoSEQ multiplex PCR, while the TCRdb copy is restricted to in-frame clones and leaves out a portion. The data show 90,000 to 150,000 clones, around 88% seen once. The specimen sequenced was blood. The clonotype comes from a man aged 35 to 55 in good health. The gene calls are TRBV30 and TRBJ2-2; maybe TRBD1 (6 bases). In DNA form, the CDR3 reads TGTGCCTGGAGTGTAGGGACACCGAACACCGGGGAGCTGTTTTTT. It encodes CAWSVGTPNTGELFF.